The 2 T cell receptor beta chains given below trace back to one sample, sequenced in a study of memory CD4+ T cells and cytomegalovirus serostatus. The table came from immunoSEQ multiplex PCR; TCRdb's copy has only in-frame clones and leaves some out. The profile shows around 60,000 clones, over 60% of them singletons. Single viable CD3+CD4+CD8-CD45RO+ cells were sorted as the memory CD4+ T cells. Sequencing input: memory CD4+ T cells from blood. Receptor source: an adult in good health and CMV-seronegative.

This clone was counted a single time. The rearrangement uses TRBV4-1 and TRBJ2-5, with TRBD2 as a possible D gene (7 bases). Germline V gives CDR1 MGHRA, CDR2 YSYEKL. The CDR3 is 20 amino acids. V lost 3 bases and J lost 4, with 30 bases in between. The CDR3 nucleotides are TGCGCCAGCAGCCACCTTACCCCTGGGAGGGGGGCACGGGTTGGAGAGACCCAGTACTTC. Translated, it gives CASSHLTPGRGARVGETQYF.

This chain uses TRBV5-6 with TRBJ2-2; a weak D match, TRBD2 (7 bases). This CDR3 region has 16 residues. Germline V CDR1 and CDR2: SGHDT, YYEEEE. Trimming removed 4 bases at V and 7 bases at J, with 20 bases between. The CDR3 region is CASSPLGGGASGELFF. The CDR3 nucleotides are TGTGCCAGCAGCCCACTAGGAGGGGGGGCCAGCGGGGAGCTGTTTTTT. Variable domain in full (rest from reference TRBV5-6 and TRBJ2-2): DAGVTQSPTHLIKTRGQQVTLRCSPKSGHDTVSWYQQALGQGPQFIFQYYEEEERQRGNFPDRFSGHQFPNYSSELNVNALLLGDSALYLCASSPLGGGASGELFFGEGSRLTVL.